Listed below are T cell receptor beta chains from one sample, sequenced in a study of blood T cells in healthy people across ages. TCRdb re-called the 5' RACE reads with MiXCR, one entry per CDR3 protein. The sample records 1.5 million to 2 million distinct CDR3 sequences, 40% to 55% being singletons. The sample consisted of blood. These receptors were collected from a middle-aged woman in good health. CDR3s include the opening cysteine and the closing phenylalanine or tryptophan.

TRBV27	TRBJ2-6	CASTGDRGRNGPNVLTF
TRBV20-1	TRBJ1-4	CSAGRGGEKLFF
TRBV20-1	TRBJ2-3	CSGQTGREDTQYF
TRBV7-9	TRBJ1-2	CASSLGGRGSYTF
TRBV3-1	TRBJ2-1	CASSQDNEQFF
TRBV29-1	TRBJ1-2	CSAPTGGGDYGYTF
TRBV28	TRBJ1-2	CASMSQPGTAYGYTF
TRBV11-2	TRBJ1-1	CASAEVGGTEAFF
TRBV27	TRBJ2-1	CASTLDRASREQFF
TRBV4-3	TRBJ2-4	CASSPGPARRQGRGKNIQYF
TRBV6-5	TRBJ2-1	CASTSLATNEQFF
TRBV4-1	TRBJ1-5	CASSRQDGINQPQHF
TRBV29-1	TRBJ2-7	CSVGKDGASYEQYF
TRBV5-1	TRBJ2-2	CASSAPTGTSGGANTGELFF
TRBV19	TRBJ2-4	CASSLFGGGALNIQYF
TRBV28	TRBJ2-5	CASRSTGYKEQYF
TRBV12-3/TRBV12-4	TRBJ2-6	CASTNFRFPGANVLTF
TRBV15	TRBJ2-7	CATSRVWEGSYEQYF
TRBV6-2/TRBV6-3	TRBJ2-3	CASRNGQDPRTDTQYF
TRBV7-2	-	CASRGSTSDLYEQYF
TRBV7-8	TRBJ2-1	CASSNVGDREDEQFF
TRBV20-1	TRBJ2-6	CSALVSSGANVLTF
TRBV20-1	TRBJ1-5	CSARVNRGQSPQHF
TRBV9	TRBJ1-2	CACSAPQGTYGYTF
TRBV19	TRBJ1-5	CASSPGQDTNQPQHF
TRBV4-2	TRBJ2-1	CASSQKTSGYNEQFF
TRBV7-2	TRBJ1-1	CASSLAGRGVSEAFF
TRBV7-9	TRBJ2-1	CASSPPSLAGAYNEQFF
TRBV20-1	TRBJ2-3	CSEKGPSTDTQYF
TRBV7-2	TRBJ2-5	CASSPRLAGEQETQYF
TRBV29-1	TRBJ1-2	CSVRGQGLGPYGYTF
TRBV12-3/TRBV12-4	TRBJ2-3	CASSLVFPENTQYF
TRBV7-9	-	CASSLGPSGNHEQYF
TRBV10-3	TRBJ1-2	CAIRGTATYPNYGYTF
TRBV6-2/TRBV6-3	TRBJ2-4	CASSYGNRGLEQYF
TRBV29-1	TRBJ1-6	CSVGEGGGNSPLHF
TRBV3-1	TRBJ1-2	CASSQEGSVRYTF
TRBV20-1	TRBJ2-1	CSASDAGGSYNEQFF
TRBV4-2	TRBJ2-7	CASSQDISKGEQYF
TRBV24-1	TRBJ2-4	CATSEAGGVQYF